This T cell receptor beta chain derives from a study of blood T cell repertoires in COVID-19. In the study overall: The United States, Italy and Spain were the sources of the acute and convalescent COVID-19 samples. Nucleic acid was either cDNA or gDNA, and it came from T cells, B-cell-depleted T cells, or PBMCs.

TCRdb's copy holds only in-frame clones and misses some; the assay was immunoSEQ multiplex PCR. The sample lists about 200,000 clones, approximately 85% occurring once. Per the germline V gene, CDR1 is LGHNA and CDR2 is YNFKEQ. V was cut by 0 bases and J by 5 bases, with 13 bases left in between. The CDR3 totals 15 residues. Seattle's cohort entered during active infection and was followed longitudinally. The gene calls are TRBV4-2 and TRBJ1-2; no firm D call. The material sequenced was peripheral blood. This TCR was recovered from a woman in her 70s with COVID-19, enrolled during active disease. The CDR3: CASSQESRIEYGYTF. CDR3 DNA sequence: TGTGCCAGCAGCCAAGAATCGAGAATCGAGTATGGCTACACCTTC.